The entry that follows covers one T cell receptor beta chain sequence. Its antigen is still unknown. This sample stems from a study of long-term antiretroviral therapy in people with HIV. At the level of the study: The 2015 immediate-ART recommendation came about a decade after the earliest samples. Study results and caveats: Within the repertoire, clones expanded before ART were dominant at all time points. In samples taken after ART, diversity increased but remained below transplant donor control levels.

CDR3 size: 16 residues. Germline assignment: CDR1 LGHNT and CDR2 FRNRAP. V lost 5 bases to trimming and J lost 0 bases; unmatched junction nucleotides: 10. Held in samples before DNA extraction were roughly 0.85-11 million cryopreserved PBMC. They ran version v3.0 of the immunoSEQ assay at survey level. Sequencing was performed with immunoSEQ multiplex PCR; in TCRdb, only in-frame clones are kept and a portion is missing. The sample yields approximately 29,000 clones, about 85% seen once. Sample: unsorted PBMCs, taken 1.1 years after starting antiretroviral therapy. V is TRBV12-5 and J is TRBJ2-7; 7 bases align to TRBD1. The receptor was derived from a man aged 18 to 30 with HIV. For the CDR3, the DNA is TGTGCTAGTGGTAACCCGGGACAGACGAGCTCCTACGAGCAGTACTTC. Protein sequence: CASGNPGQTSSYEQYF.